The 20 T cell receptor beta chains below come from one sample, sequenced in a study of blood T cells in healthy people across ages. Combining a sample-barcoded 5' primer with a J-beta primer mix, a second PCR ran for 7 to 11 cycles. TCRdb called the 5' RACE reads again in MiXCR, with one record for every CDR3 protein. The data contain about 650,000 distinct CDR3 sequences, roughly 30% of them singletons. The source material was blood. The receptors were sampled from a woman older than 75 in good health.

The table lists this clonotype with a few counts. CDR3 sequence reads: CASSGRASRTNTIYF. The CDR3 DNA reads as TGTGCCAGCAGTGGACGGGCCTCCCGGACAAACACCATATATTTT. The V and J genes are TRBV6-5 and TRBJ1-3, with D unresolved. This CDR3 contains 15 residues. V lost 5 bases and J 6 bases, leaving 17 bases between the germline ends. Germline V gene sequence: CDR1 MNHEY, CDR2 SVGAGI.

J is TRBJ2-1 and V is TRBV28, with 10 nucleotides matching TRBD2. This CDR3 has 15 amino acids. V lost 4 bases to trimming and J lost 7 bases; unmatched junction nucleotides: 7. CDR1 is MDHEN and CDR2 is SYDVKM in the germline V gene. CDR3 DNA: TGTGCCAGCAGTTATGTCCTAGCGGGAGTGAATGAGCAGTTCTTC. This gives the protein CASSYVLAGVNEQFF.

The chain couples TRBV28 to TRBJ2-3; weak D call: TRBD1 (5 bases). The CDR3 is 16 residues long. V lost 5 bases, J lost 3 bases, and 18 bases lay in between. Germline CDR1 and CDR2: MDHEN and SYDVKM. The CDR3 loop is CASSDSGFAVTDTQYF. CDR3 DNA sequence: TGTGCCAGCAGTGACTCAGGGTTTGCAGTTACAGATACGCAGTATTTT. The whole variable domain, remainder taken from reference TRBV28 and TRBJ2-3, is DVKVTQSSRYLVKRTGEKVFLECVQDMDHENMFWYRQDPGLGLRLIYFSYDVKMKEKGDIPEGYSVSREKKERFSLILESASTNQTSMYLCASSDSGFAVTDTQYFGPGTRLTVL.

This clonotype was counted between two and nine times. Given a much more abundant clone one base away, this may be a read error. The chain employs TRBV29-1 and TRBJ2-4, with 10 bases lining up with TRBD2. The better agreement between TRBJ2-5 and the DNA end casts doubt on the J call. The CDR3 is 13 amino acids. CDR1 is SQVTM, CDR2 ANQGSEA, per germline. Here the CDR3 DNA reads TGCAGCGTTAGTACAGCGGGGGGGAAGACCCAGTACTTC. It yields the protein CSVSTAGGKTQYF.

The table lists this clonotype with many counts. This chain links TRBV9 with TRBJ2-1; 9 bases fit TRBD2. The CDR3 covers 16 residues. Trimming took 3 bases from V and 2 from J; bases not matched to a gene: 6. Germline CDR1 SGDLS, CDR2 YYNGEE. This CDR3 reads CASSALAGGAYNEQFF. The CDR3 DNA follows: TGTGCCAGCAGCGCCCTCGCGGGGGGGGCCTACAATGAGCAGTTCTTC.

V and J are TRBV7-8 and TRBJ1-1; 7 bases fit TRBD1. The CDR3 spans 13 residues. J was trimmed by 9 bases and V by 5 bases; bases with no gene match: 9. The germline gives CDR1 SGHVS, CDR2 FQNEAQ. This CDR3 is CASSRHRGGKAFF. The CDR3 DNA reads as TGTGCCAGCAGCCGACACAGGGGAGGCAAAGCTTTCTTT.

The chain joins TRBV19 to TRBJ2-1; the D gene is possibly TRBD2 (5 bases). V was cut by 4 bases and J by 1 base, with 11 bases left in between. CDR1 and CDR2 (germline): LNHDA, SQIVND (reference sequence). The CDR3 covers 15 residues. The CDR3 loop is CASSKREGSYNEQFF. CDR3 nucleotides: TGTGCCAGTAGTAAGAGGGAAGGGTCCTACAATGAGCAGTTCTTC.

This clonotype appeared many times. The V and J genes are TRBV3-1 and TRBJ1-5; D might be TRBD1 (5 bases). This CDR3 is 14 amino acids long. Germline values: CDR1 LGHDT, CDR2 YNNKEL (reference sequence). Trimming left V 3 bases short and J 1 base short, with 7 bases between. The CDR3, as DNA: TGTGCCAGCAGCCAGGGGACGAGCAATCAGCCCCAGCATTTT. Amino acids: CASSQGTSNQPQHF.

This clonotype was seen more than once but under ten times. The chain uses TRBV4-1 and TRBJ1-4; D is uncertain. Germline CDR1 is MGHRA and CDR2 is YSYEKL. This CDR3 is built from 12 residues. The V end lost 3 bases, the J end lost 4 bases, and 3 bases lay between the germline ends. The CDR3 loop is CASSQVNEKLFF. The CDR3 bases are TGCGCCAGCAGCCAGGTTAATGAAAAACTGTTTTTT.

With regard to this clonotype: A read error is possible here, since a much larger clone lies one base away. The CDR3 region is CASSLDRKGDEQYF. In nucleotides, the CDR3 is TGTGCCAGCAGCTTAGATCGTAAGGGGGATGAGCAGTACTTC. The chain employs TRBV11-2 and TRBJ2-5, with D possibly matching TRBD1 (6 bases). CDR3 length: 14 amino acids. Between the trimmed V and J ends, which lost 0 bases and 11 bases, there was a span of 16 bases. CDR1 SGHAT and CDR2 FQNNGV come from the germline V gene.

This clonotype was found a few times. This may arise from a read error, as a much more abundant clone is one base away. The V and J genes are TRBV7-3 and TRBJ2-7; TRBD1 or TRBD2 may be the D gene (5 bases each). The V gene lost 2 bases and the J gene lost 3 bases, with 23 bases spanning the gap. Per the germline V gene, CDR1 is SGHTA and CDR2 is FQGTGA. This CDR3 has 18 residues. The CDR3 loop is CASSLVTGHLPSCYEQYF. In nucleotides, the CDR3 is TGTGCCAGCAGCTTAGTAACGGGGCACCTACCCAGTTGCTACGAGCAGTACTTC.

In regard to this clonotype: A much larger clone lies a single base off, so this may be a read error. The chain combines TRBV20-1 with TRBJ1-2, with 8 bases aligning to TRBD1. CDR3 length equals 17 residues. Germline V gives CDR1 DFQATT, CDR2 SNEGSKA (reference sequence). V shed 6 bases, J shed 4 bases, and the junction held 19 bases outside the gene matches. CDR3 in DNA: TGCAGTGCCCAAAATCTCGGACAGGGAGTACGCGGCTATGGCTACACCTTC. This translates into CSAQNLGQGVRGYGYTF.

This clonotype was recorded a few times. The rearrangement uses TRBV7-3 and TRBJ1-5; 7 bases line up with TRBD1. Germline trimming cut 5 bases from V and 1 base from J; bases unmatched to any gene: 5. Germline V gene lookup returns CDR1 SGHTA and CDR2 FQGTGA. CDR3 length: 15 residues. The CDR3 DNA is TGTGCCAGCAGCCCGCAGGGACAGAGCAATCAGCCCCAGCATTTT. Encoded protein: CASSPQGQSNQPQHF.

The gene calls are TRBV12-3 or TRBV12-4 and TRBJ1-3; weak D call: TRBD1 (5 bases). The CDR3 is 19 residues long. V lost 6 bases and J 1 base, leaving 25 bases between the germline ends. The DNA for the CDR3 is TGTGCCAGCAGGCCTCCCCGGGACCGAACCGGGCGGTCTGGAAACACCATATATTTT. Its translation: CASRPPRDRTGRSGNTIYF.

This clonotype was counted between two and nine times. The CDR3 protein is CAWSSTSGGTEQFF. The CDR3 region has the DNA TGTGCCTGGAGTAGCACTAGCGGGGGCACTGAGCAGTTCTTC. The chain carries TRBV30 and TRBJ2-1, with 11 nucleotides matching TRBD2. The CDR3 is made up of 14 amino acids. In germline, CDR1 is GTSNPN, CDR2 SVGIG (reference sequence). V was clipped by 2 bases and J by 9 bases; unmatched bases: 6. The full variable domain, with the rest looked up from reference TRBV30 and TRBJ2-1, is SQTIHQWPATLVQPVGSPLSLECTVEGTSNPNLYWYRQAAGRGLQLLFYSVGIGQISSEVPQNLSASRPQDRQFILSSKKLLLSDSGFYLCAWSSTSGGTEQFFGPGTRLTVL.

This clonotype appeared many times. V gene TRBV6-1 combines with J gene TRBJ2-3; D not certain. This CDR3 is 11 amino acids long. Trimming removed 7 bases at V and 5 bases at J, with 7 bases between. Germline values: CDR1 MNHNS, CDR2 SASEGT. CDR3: CASTHVDTQYF. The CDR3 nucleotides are TGTGCCAGCACCCACGTAGATACGCAGTATTTT.

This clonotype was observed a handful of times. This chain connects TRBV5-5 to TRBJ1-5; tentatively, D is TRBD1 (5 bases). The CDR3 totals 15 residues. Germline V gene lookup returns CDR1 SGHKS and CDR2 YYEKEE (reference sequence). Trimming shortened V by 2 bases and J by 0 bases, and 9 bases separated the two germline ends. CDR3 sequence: CASSFEGNSNQPQHF. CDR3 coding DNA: TGTGCCAGCAGCTTTGAGGGGAATAGCAATCAGCCCCAGCATTTT.

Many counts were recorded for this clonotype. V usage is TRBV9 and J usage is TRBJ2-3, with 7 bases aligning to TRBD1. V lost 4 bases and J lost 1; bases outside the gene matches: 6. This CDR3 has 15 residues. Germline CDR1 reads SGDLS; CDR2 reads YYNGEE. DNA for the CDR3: TGTGCCAGCAGCAGACGACAGGGCGGCACAGATACGCAGTATTTT. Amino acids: CASSRRQGGTDTQYF.

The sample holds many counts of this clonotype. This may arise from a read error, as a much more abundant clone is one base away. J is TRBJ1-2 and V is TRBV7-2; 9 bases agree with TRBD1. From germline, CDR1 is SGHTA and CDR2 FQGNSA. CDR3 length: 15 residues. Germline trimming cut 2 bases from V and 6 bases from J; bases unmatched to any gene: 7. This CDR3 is CASSLTQGARNGYTF. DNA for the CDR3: TGTGCCAGCAGCTTAACACAGGGGGCACGGAATGGCTACACCTTC.

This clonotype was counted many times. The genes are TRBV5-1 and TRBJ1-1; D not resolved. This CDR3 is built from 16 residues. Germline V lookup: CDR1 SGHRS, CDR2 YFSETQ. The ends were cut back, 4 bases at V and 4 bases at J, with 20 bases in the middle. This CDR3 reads CASSPLASALGTEAFF. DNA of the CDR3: TGCGCCAGCAGCCCCCTCGCGTCTGCTCTTGGCACTGAAGCTTTCTTT.